This T cell receptor beta chain was recorded in a study of PD-1 blockade in classical Hodgkin lymphoma. The study's findings and limits: The baseline diversity of complete responders showed similarity to that of newly diagnosed patients.

Of note for this clone: Its antigen is undetermined.

There was relapse after autologous stem cell transplantation in every patient, and there was variation in brentuximab vedotin exposure. The protocol was immunoSEQ multiplex PCR, while the TCRdb copy is restricted to in-frame clones and leaves out a portion. The sample consists of approximately 25,000 clones, 81% of them appearing once. This CDR3 region has 13 residues. V was trimmed by 5 bases and J by 4 bases, leaving 9 bases between them. V usage is TRBV7-1 and J usage is TRBJ1-5; D is unresolved. TRBV7-1 is noted as an ORF with a role that remains uncertain. This TCR was recovered from a human donor with classical Hodgkin lymphoma. The sequenced sample was peripheral blood mononuclear cells (PBMCs), obtained before the second cycle of nivolumab. The CDR3 protein is CASSPGVNQPQHF. The CDR3 nucleotides read TGTGCCAGCAGCCCAGGAGTGAATCAGCCCCAGCATTTT.